The 8 T cell receptor beta chains given below trace back to one sample, sequenced in a study of HIV-infected children after antiretroviral therapy interruption. A 3' RACE protocol on RNA, with unique molecular identifiers, produced the TCR library. TCRdb processed the 3' RACE reads anew with MiXCR; each CDR3 protein has one entry. The sample lists about 86,000 distinct CDR3 sequences, roughly 6.4% occurring once. The treatment denotes: PENTA 11 planned treatment interruption arm or continuous ART arm. Sequenced material: CD45RA+ CD4+ T cells from PBMCs, pooled from several time points, taken from a donor given antiretroviral therapy, either interrupted or continuous. The subset: naive CD4+ CD45RA+ CD45RO- T cells. The receptors come from a pool of human donors with HIV.

This chain uses TRBV25-1 with TRBJ1-3; TRBD1 is a possible D gene (5 bases). This CDR3 region has 15 residues. The germline V gene has CDR1 MGHDK and CDR2 SYGVNS. V was cut by 1 base and J by 3 bases, with 10 bases left in between. This chain's CDR3 is CASSESWGIGNTIYF. CDR3 nucleotide sequence: TGTGCCAGCAGTGAATCCTGGGGCATTGGAAACACCATATATTTT.

This clonotype was counted many times. This chain joins TRBV29-1 and TRBJ1-5; D remains unclear. Germline values: CDR1 SQVTM, CDR2 ANQGSEA. The length of the CDR3 is 13 residues. V shed 3 bases and J shed 4 bases, with 10 bases lying between them. The CDR3 sequence is CSVDDGSNQPQHF. CDR3 bases: TGCAGCGTTGATGACGGATCTAATCAGCCCCAGCATTTT.

This clonotype was seen many times. The V gene is TRBV29-1, the J gene TRBJ1-1, with D perhaps TRBD1 (5 bases). The CDR3 runs to 12 residues. Between the trimmed V and J ends, which lost 2 bases and 4 bases, there was a span of 8 bases. CDR1 SQVTM and CDR2 ANQGSEA come from the germline V gene. CDR3 residues: CSVEFRGTEAFF. Written as DNA, the CDR3 is TGCAGCGTTGAATTTAGGGGCACTGAAGCTTTCTTT.

There are many counts of this clonotype. This chain links TRBV5-1 with TRBJ1-1; 8 nucleotides match TRBD1. This CDR3 spans 15 amino acids. CDR1 SGHRS and CDR2 YFSETQ come from the germline V gene. J lost 5 bases, V lost 0 bases, and 6 bases had no gene match. CDR3: CASSLGTGYGTEAFF. DNA for the CDR3: TGCGCCAGCAGCTTGGGGACAGGGTATGGTACTGAAGCTTTCTTT.

This clonotype was seen many times. The chain links TRBV24-1 to TRBJ2-5, with D possibly TRBD2 on 6 matching bases. Germline CDR1 reads KGHDR; CDR2 reads SFDVKD. The V gene lost 2 bases and the J gene lost 4 bases, with 13 bases spanning the gap. The CDR3 totals 15 residues. Here the CDR3 reads CATSDSREFGETQYF. In DNA, the CDR3 is TGTGCCACCAGTGATTCACGGGAGTTTGGAGAGACCCAGTACTTC.

This clonotype was recorded many times. The rearrangement joins TRBV7-8 to TRBJ2-3; a possible D gene is TRBD2 (6 bases). V dropped 3 bases and J dropped 4 bases, with 14 bases sitting between them. The CDR3 is 15 amino acids. Per germline, CDR1 SGHVS and CDR2 FQNEAQ. The CDR3 sequence: CASSLQQSGSDTQYF. CDR3 DNA sequence: TGTGCCAGCAGCTTGCAGCAGAGCGGGTCAGATACGCAGTATTTT.

This clonotype appeared many times. This rearrangement joins TRBV6-5 to TRBJ2-1; D might be TRBD1 (5 bases). The CDR3 contains 14 residues. Trimming took 7 bases from V and 0 from J, leaving 10 bases between them. Per germline, CDR1 MNHEY and CDR2 SVGAGI. CDR3 nucleotides: TGTGCCAGCAAACAGGATAGCTCCTACAATGAGCAGTTCTTC. This codes for CASKQDSSYNEQFF.

This rearrangement joins TRBV4-1 to TRBJ1-2, with 8 bases matching TRBD1. J was trimmed by 4 bases and V by 1 base; bases with no gene match: 5. The CDR3 loop spans 15 amino acids. The germline V gene encodes CDR1 MGHRA and CDR2 YSYEKL. The CDR3 reads CASSQAQGATYGYTF. The CDR3, as DNA: TGCGCCAGCAGCCAAGCGCAGGGGGCGACCTATGGCTACACCTTC.